These 27 T cell receptor beta chains came from one sample sequenced in a study of vaccination effects on CD4 cells after COVID-19. The table came from immunoSEQ multiplex PCR; TCRdb's copy has only in-frame clones and leaves some out. Of 60,000 to 75,000 clones listed, around 72% were seen once; the top ten hold more than 5%. Sequencing in the ViraFEST assay came after antigen-specific CD4+ T cells had been expanded with viral peptide pools, which were used to stimulate PBMC. Having been cultured for ten to eleven days, the cells underwent CD4+ T cell isolation. The person was diagnosed with PCR-confirmed SARS-CoV-2 infection between March and December 2020. The antigens these receptors bind are not known. The source was CD4+ T cells from PBMCs cultured with HIV peptides, collected before COVID-19 vaccination. The sample's subset: HIV-1 Nef peptide pool negative control/reference culture. The origin of the receptors is a human donor who had a prior SARS-CoV-2 infection.

This rearrangement joins TRBV9 to TRBJ1-3; TRBD1 might be the D (6 bases). The ends were cut back, 3 bases at V and 2 bases at J, with 12 bases in the middle. CDR1 is SGDLS and CDR2 is YYNGEE in the germline V gene. The length of the CDR3 is 15 residues. The CDR3 is CASSAAQGPGNTIYF. As DNA, the CDR3 is TGTGCCAGCAGCGCGGCACAGGGCCCTGGAAACACCATATATTTT. The variable domain in full, with the rest retrieved from reference TRBV9 and TRBJ1-3, is DSGVTQTPKHLITATGQRVTLRCSPRSGDLSVYWYQQSLDQGLQFLIQYYNGEERAKGNILERFSAQQFPDLHSELNLSSLELGDSALYFCASSAAQGPGNTIYFGEGSWLTVV.

The chain employs TRBV7-8 and TRBJ2-1; D is perhaps TRBD1 (5 bases). In germline, CDR1 is SGHVS, CDR2 FQNEAQ. The CDR3 has 16 amino acids. Trimming shortened V by 4 bases and J by 9 bases, and 22 bases separated the two germline ends. The CDR3 bases are TGTGCCAGCAGCTCCCGACTGCTGACAGTTTTTGGTGAGCAGTTCTTC. Encoded protein: CASSSRLLTVFGEQFF.

CDR3 bases: TGTGCCAGCAGCTTGGCCGGGACAGGGGCCTACGAGCAGTACTTC. Amino acids: CASSLAGTGAYEQYF. The chain recombines TRBV5-4 with TRBJ2-7; 10 nucleotides align to TRBD1. From germline, CDR1 is SGHNT and CDR2 YYREEE (reference sequence). The J segment lost 2 bases and the V segment lost 0 bases, leaving 2 bases of the junction unmatched. This CDR3 spans 15 amino acids.

CDR3 bases: TGTGCCTGGAGGTCCAGGGGGCTCGGCACAGATACGCAGTATTTT. Translation gives CAWRSRGLGTDTQYF. The gene calls are TRBV30 and TRBJ2-3; 8 nucleotides align to TRBD1. CDR1 is GTSNPN, CDR2 SVGIG, per germline (reference sequence). Trimming cost V 3 bases and J 1 base; bases outside gene matches: 6. The CDR3 sequence is 15 residues long.

This clone occurred once. The J gene is TRBJ2-1, the V gene TRBV4-1, with 9 bases that match TRBD2. CDR1 is MGHRA, CDR2 YSYEKL, per germline. Losses at the gene ends were 8 bases for V and 7 bases for J; bases not matched to a gene: 18. This CDR3 has 17 amino acids. CDR3: CASRMNLISGSWNEQFF. The CDR3 DNA reads TGCGCCAGCCGCATGAACCTTATTAGCGGGAGTTGGAATGAGCAGTTCTTC.

The rearrangement links TRBV11-3 to TRBJ2-1; D gene ambiguous. The CDR3 sequence is 14 residues long. Looked up from germline, CDR1 is SGHNT and CDR2 is YENEEA. V lost 5 bases and J lost 1, with 9 bases in between. CDR3 in DNA: TGTGCCAGCAGCCCGGACCAATCCTACAATGAGCAGTTCTTC. This codes for CASSPDQSYNEQFF.

The gene calls are TRBV9 and TRBJ2-1; perhaps TRBD2 as D (5 bases). CDR3 length: 16 amino acids. Looked up from germline, CDR1 is SGDLS and CDR2 is YYNGEE. Trimming left V 2 bases short and J 0 bases short, with 12 bases between. The CDR3 sequence: CASSVKGDSSYNEQFF. The CDR3 DNA sequence: TGTGCCAGCAGCGTCAAGGGAGATAGCTCCTACAATGAGCAGTTCTTC.

The chain joins TRBV2 to TRBJ2-1, with 9 bases fitting TRBD2. V shed 4 bases, J shed 5 bases, and the junction held 6 bases outside the gene matches. From germline, CDR1 is SNHLY and CDR2 FYNNEI. This CDR3 is built from 15 residues. CDR3 bases: TGTGCCAGCAGTGCACCGGGACTAGCCGACAATGAGCAGTTCTTC. As protein: CASSAPGLADNEQFF. Filled out from reference TRBV2 and TRBJ2-1, the complete variable domain reads EPEVTQTPSHQVTQMGQEVILRCVPISNHLYFYWYRQILGQKVEFLVSFYNNEISEKSEIFDDQFSVERPDGSNFTLKIRSTKLEDSAMYFCASSAPGLADNEQFFGPGTRLTVL.

The chain combines TRBV9 with TRBJ2-3; D is perhaps TRBD1 or TRBD2 (6 bases each). V lost 4 bases and J lost 1, with 19 bases in between. From germline, CDR1 is SGDLS and CDR2 YYNGEE. The CDR3 runs 17 residues. CDR3 nucleotides: TGTGCCAGCAGCATGAACGAGGGTGGGGGGCGCACAGATACGCAGTATTTT. This translates into CASSMNEGGGRTDTQYF.

This clone was seen a few times. This chain connects TRBV5-4 to TRBJ1-2, with unresolved D. This CDR3 has 14 residues. Germline V gene data show CDR1 as SGHNT and CDR2 as YYREEE (reference sequence). The V end lost 3 bases, the J end lost 4 bases, and 13 bases lay between the germline ends. The CDR3 DNA is TGTGCCAGCAGCTCAGCTTTCGCCCTCTATGGCTACACCTTC. Translating gives CASSSAFALYGYTF.

Concerning this clone: An end of the junction differs from the germline gene, which may be a read error. J is TRBJ1-1 and V is TRBV5-1; 8 nucleotides align to TRBD1. CDR1 and CDR2 from the germline V gene are SGHRS and YFSETQ. The CDR3 is made up of 16 amino acids. The CDR3 region is CASRLGTGQVGTEAFF. Here the CDR3 DNA reads TGCGCCAGCAGATTGGGAACGGGACAGGTGGGCACTGAAGCTTTCTTT.

V is TRBV2 and J is TRBJ2-3; a possible D gene is TRBD2 (5 bases). Germline lookup yields CDR1 SNHLY and CDR2 FYNNEI. V gave up 6 bases and J gave up 0 bases, with 16 bases separating them. The CDR3 has 16 amino acids. The DNA of the CDR3 is TGTGCCAGCAGCCCCCTTAAAGGCGGGAGCACAGATACGCAGTATTTT. Its protein is CASSPLKGGSTDTQYF.

The chain joins TRBV24-1 to TRBJ2-1; 11 bases are shared with TRBD2. There are 17 residues in the CDR3. Germline V gene lookup returns CDR1 KGHDR and CDR2 SFDVKD. V lost 1 base and J lost 7; bases outside the gene matches: 8. The CDR3, as DNA: TGTGCCACCAGTGATTTCCGGGCTAGCGGGAGGAGGAATGAGCAGTTCTTC. This sequence encodes CATSDFRASGRRNEQFF.

The chain couples TRBV7-3 to TRBJ1-1; 8 positions match TRBD1. Trimming cost V 6 bases and J 3 bases; bases outside gene matches: 3. The CDR3 loop spans 13 amino acids. Germline CDR1 and CDR2: SGHTA and FQGTGA. CDR3 coding DNA: TGTGCCAGCAGTCTACAGGGGGACACTGAAGCTTTCTTT. It codes for CASSLQGDTEAFF.

This rearrangement joins TRBV5-4 to TRBJ2-7; perhaps TRBD2 as D (6 bases). This CDR3 has 18 amino acids. Germline V gives CDR1 SGHNT, CDR2 YYREEE (reference sequence). V was clipped by 0 bases and J by 1 base, with 20 bases between them. The CDR3 region is CASSLELRDSRSSYEQYF. The CDR3 coding sequence is TGTGCCAGCAGCTTGGAACTAAGGGACTCCCGGTCGTCCTACGAGCAGTACTTC.

V usage is TRBV2 and J usage is TRBJ2-3; 9 positions agree with TRBD1. CDR3 length: 16 amino acids. The ends lost 5 bases at V and 1 base at J; junction bases unmatched: 7. In germline, CDR1 is SNHLY, CDR2 FYNNEI. The CDR3 DNA follows: TGTGCCAGCAGTTTTTACTGGGACAGGGGCACAGATACGCAGTATTTT. Its translation is CASSFYWDRGTDTQYF.

J is TRBJ1-1 and V is TRBV6-5; D unresolved. The V end was cut by 3 bases, the J end by 3 bases, with 5 bases between. CDR3 length: 12 amino acids. From germline, CDR1 is MNHEY and CDR2 SVGAGI. CDR3 loop: CASSYGDTEAFF. The CDR3, as DNA: TGTGCCAGCAGTTATGGGGACACTGAAGCTTTCTTT.

The chain uses TRBV6-5 and TRBJ1-5, with no clear D. CDR3 size: 14 residues. Looked up from germline, CDR1 is MNHEY and CDR2 is SVGAGI. V lost 5 bases to trimming and J lost 3 bases, with 11 bases between them. The CDR3 here is CASSRTVDNQPQHF. CDR3 nucleotide sequence: TGTGCCAGCAGTCGGACTGTTGACAATCAGCCCCAGCATTTT.

The chain joins TRBV5-4 to TRBJ2-6; 10 nucleotides line up with TRBD2. The V gene end was trimmed by 2 bases and the J gene end by 0 bases; junction bases not matched to a gene: 8. Germline V lookup: CDR1 SGHNT, CDR2 YYREEE (reference sequence). The CDR3 runs 19 residues. The CDR3 DNA sequence: TGTGCCAGCAGCTTTGGGGGGACTAGCGCGAACTCTGGGGCCAACGTCCTGACTTTC. Its translation is CASSFGGTSANSGANVLTF.

Here the CDR3 reads CASSGQSSYNSPLHF. Here the CDR3 DNA reads TGTGCCAGCAGTGGTCAGAGCTCCTATAATTCACCCCTCCACTTT. This chain joins TRBV2 and TRBJ1-6, with D unresolved. Germline CDR1 reads SNHLY; CDR2 reads FYNNEI. Trimming removed 4 bases at V and 0 bases at J, with 7 bases between. The CDR3 is 15 residues long.

The chain joins TRBV19 to TRBJ2-7; weak D call: TRBD2 (5 bases). V shed 5 bases and J shed 0 bases, with 11 bases lying between them. Germline V gene lookup returns CDR1 LNHDA and CDR2 SQIVND (reference sequence). The CDR3 sequence is 14 residues long. CDR3 sequence reads: CASSVDGSSYEQYF. The CDR3 DNA is TGTGCCAGTAGTGTGGATGGGAGCTCCTACGAGCAGTACTTC.

V and J are TRBV23-1 and TRBJ2-1; 10 bases map to TRBD1. TRBV23-1 is flagged as an ORF with uncertain function. The CDR3 length is 15 residues. V dropped 10 bases and J dropped 14; count of bases not matched to a gene: 20. This chain's CDR3 is CAIASRDRGMGLEFF. The CDR3 DNA sequence: TGCGCCATCGCCTCCCGGGACAGGGGAATGGGTTTGGAGTTCTTC.

The genes are TRBV7-2 and TRBJ2-7; D remains unclear. In germline, CDR1 is SGHTA, CDR2 FQGNSA. The CDR3 extends over 14 amino acids. Trimming stripped 5 bases from V and 0 bases from J, with 11 bases between. This chain's CDR3 is CASSRQGPSYEQYF. In nucleotides, the CDR3 is TGTGCCAGCAGCCGGCAAGGTCCCTCCTACGAGCAGTACTTC. The variable domain in full, with the rest retrieved from reference TRBV7-2 and TRBJ2-7, is GAGVSQSPSNKVTEKGKDVELRCDPISGHTALYWYRQSLGQGLEFLIYFQGNSAPDKSGLPSDRFSAERTGGSVSTLTIQRTQQEDSAVYLCASSRQGPSYEQYFGPGTRLTVT.

By share, this clone counts as medium-sized (0.01 to 0.1%). The chain joins TRBV4-1 to TRBJ2-5; 9 nucleotides agree with TRBD2. CDR1 is MGHRA and CDR2 is YSYEKL in the germline V gene. The V segment lost 1 base and the J segment 0 bases; nucleotides outside the gene matches: 3. The CDR3 consists of 16 residues. CDR3 residues: CASSQGLAEYQETQYF. CDR3 DNA: TGCGCCAGCAGCCAAGGACTAGCGGAGTACCAAGAGACCCAGTACTTC.

The chain couples TRBV18 to TRBJ2-1; 11 bases map to TRBD2. Trimming removed 7 bases from V and 7 bases from J; junction bases left unmatched: 9. CDR3 length equals 15 residues. Germline CDR1 and CDR2: KGHSH and LQKENI. The CDR3 coding sequence is TGTGCCAGCTTCGACCCATCTAGCGGGAGGAATGAGCAGTTCTTC. As protein: CASFDPSSGRNEQFF. Together with reference TRBV18 and TRBJ2-1, the CDR3 gives the full variable domain: NAGVMQNPRHLVRRRGQEARLRCSPMKGHSHVYWYRQLPEEGLKFMVYLQKENIIDESGMPKERFSAEFPKEGPSILRIQQVVRGDSAAYFCASFDPSSGRNEQFFGPGTRLTVL.

Details on this clone: Compared with germline, one end of the junction differs, possibly owing to a read error. This chain joins TRBV7-7 and TRBJ2-1; tentatively, D is TRBD1 (5 bases). Germline CDR1 and CDR2: SSHAT and FNYEAQ (reference sequence). This CDR3 comprises 13 residues. CDR3 region: CASSVQGINEQFF. Here the CDR3 DNA reads TGTGCTAGCAGCGTTCAGGGAATCAATGAGCAGTTCTTC. Full variable domain (outside the CDR3, taken from reference TRBV7-7 and TRBJ2-1): GAGVSQSPRYKVTKRGQDVTLRCDPISSHATLYWYQQALGQGPEFLTYFNYEAQPDKSGLPSDRFSAERPEGSISTLTIQRTEQRDSAMYRCASSVQGINEQFFGPGTRLTVL.

This clone was seen many times. The CDR3 DNA reads TGTGCCAGCACCAGAAGGGGCAGCTACGAGCAGTACTTC. Translating it yields CASTRRGSYEQYF. The chain combines TRBV7-9 with TRBJ2-7; D is possibly TRBD1 (5 bases). Germline lookup yields CDR1 SEHNR and CDR2 FQNEAQ (reference sequence). Trimming pared 7 bases from V and 3 bases from J, leaving 13 bases between. The CDR3 totals 13 residues.